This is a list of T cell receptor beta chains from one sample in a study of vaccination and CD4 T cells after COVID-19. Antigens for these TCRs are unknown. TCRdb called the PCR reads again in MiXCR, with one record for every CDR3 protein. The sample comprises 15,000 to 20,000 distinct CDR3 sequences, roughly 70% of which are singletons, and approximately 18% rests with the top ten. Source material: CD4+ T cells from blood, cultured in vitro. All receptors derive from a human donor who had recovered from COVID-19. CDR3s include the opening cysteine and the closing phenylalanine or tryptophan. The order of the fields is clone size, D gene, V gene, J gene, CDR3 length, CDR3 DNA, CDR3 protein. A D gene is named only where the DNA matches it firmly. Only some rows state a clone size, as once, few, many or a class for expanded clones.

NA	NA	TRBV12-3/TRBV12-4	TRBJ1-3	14	TGTGCCAGCGTTATTGCGGGTACGGGAAACACCATATATTTT	CASVIAGTGNTIYF
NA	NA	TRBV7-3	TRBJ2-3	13	TGTGCCAGCAGCTTAGGTCCCGGACTACGCTTGTTCTTT	CASSLGPGLRLFF
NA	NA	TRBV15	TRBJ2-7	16	TGTGCCACCAGCAGAGGGGGTGGGCAGCGGTCCTACGAGCAGTACTTC	CATSRGGGQRSYEQYF
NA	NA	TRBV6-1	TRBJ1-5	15	TGTGCCAGCAGTGCAGGACGGACGTACGATCAGCCCCAGCATTTT	CASSAGRTYDQPQHF
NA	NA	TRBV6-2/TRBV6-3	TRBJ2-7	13	TGTGCCAGCCCTTCTAGGGGAGAGTACGAGCAGTACTTC	CASPSRGEYEQYF
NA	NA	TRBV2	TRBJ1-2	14	TGTGCCAGCAGTGCGGGTTGGGGGAACTATGGCTACACCTTC	CASSAGWGNYGYTF
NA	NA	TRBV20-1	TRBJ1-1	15	TGCAGTGCTAGAGGGCCCCGTGGGGGAGGCACTGAAGCTTTCTTT	CSARGPRGGGTEAFF
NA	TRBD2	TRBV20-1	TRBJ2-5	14	TGCAGTGCTATTAGCGGGACGGGGAGAGAGACCCAGTACTTC	CSAISGTGRETQYF
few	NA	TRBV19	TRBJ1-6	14	TGTGCCAGTAGTCCCCCACCGACTAATTCACCCCTCCACTTT	CASSPPPTNSPLHF
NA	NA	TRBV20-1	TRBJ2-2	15	TGCAGTGCTTGGGGAGGGGGAGGAAGGGCCGGGGAGCTGTTTTTT	CSAWGGGGRAGELFF
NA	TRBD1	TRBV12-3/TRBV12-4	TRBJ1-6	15	TGTGCCAGCACCGCATCCGGGACAGTCGCGACACCCCTCCACTTT	CASTASGTVATPLHF
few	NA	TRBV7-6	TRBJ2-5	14	TGTGCCAGCAGCTTAGCGGGAGACCGGGAGACCCAGTACTTC	CASSLAGDRETQYF
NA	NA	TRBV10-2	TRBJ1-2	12	TGCGCCAGCAGGGAGCAAAACTATGGCTACACCTTC	CASREQNYGYTF
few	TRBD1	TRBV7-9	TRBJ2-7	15	TGTGCCAGCAGCCGTCGGACAGGGGGTCCCAACGAGCAGTACTTC	CASSRRTGGPNEQYF
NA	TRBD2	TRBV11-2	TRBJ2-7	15	TGTGCCAGCAGCCCGAGGACTAGCGGGAAATACGAGCAGTACTTC	CASSPRTSGKYEQYF
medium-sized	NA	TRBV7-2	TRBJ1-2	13	TGTGCCAGCAGCTTAGGGCGCCCCATCATCTACACCTTC	CASSLGRPIIYTF
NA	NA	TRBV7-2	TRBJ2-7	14	TGTGCCAGCAGCCCCCCGGCGAGCTCCTACGAGCAGTACTTC	CASSPPASSYEQYF
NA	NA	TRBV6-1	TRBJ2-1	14	TGTGCCAGCACCGGGCAACCCCAAAACAATGAGCAGTTCTTC	CASTGQPQNNEQFF
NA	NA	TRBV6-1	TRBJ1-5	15	TGTGCCAGCCTTCAGGGTGACAGGCACAATCAGCCCCAGCATTTT	CASLQGDRHNQPQHF
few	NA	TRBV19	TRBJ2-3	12	TGTGCCATCCGGGCCTCCACAGATACGCAGTATTTT	CAIRASTDTQYF
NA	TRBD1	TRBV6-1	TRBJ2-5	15	TGTGCCAGCAGTCGCACAGGGGGAGTTGGGGAGACCCAGTACTTC	CASSRTGGVGETQYF
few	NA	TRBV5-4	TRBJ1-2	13	TGTGCCAGCAGCTGGGGGCCAGGGGATGGCTACACCTTC	CASSWGPGDGYTF
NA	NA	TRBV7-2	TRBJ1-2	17	TGTGCCAGCAGCTTAGGATTAATGGCAGGAAACCCCTATGGCTACACCTTC	CASSLGLMAGNPYGYTF
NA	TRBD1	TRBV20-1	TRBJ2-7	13	TGCAGTGCCCGGCGTCAGGGGGCAGACGAGCAGTACTTC	CSARRQGADEQYF
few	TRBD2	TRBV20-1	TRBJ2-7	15	TGCAGTGCTAGACCTAGCGGAAGAACCTCCTACGAGCAGTACTTC	CSARPSGRTSYEQYF
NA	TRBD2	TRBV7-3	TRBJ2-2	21	TGTGCCAGCAGCTTAACGTTAATCGGATCTAGCGGGAGGGCGAACACCGGGGAGCTGTTTTTT	CASSLTLIGSSGRANTGELFF
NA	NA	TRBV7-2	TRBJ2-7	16	TGTGCCAGCAGCTTAGGGATCAGGGGCGAGGGTTACGAGCAGTACTTC	CASSLGIRGEGYEQYF
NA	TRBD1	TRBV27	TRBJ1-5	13	TGTGCCAGCAGGTTGGGACAGAATCAGCCCCAGCATTTT	CASRLGQNQPQHF
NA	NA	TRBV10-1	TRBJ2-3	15	TGCGCCAGCAGTGACAGGGGGGACCTCACAGATACGCAGTATTTT	CASSDRGDLTDTQYF
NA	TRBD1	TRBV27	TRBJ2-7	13	TGTGCCAGCAGTTTAATACAGGGGTACGAGCAGTACTTC	CASSLIQGYEQYF
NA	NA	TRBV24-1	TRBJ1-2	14	TGTGCCACCAGTGATTTGAACACCAACTATGGCTACACCTTC	CATSDLNTNYGYTF
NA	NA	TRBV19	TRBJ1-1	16	TGTGCCAGTACCAACACCAGGGGAAGTTCAGACACTGAAGCTTTCTTT	CASTNTRGSSDTEAFF
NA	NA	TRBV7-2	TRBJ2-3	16	TGTGCCAGCAGCTTAGCGCAAAGTAGGGGCCCAGATACGCAGTATTTT	CASSLAQSRGPDTQYF
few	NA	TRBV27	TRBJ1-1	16	TGTGCCAGCAGCCGGGGGGCGAGGGACCAGGTCCCTGAAGCTTTCTTT	CASSRGARDQVPEAFF
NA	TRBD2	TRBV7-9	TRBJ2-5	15	TGTGCCAGCAGCTCGGGTAGCGGGGACCAAGAGACCCAGTACTTC	CASSSGSGDQETQYF
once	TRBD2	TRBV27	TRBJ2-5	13	TGTGCCAGCCGCGGGAGACCCCAAGAGACCCAGTACTTC	CASRGRPQETQYF
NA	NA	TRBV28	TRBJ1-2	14	TGTGCCAGCAGTTCCTCGGACACCCGATATGGCTACACCTTC	CASSSSDTRYGYTF
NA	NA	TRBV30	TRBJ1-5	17	TGTGCCTGGAGTGTACCCAGGGGCTTTAGTAGCAATCAGCCCCAGCATTTT	CAWSVPRGFSSNQPQHF
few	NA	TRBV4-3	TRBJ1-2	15	TGCGCCAGCAGCCAGATACAGAGGATCGACTATGGCTACACCTTC	CASSQIQRIDYGYTF
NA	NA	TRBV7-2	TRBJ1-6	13	TGTGCCAGCAGCTTACCGCCGGGGGCACCCCTCCACTTT	CASSLPPGAPLHF
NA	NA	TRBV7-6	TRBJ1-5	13	TGTGCCAGCAGCTTAATCGGGGATCAGCCCCAGCATTTT	CASSLIGDQPQHF
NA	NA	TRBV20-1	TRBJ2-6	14	TGCAGTTTCCAGGGTCCCTCTGGGGCCAACGTCCTGACTTTC	CSFQGPSGANVLTF
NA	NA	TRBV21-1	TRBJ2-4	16	TGTGCCAGCAGCAAAGGGGGAGGGACGGCCAAAAACATTCAGTACTTC	CASSKGGGTAKNIQYF
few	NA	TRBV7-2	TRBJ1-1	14	TGTGCCAGCAGGACAGGAGGAATGAACACTGAAGCTTTCTTT	CASRTGGMNTEAFF
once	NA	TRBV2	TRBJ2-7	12	TGTGCCAGCAGTGAAGGCCTGGGGAGGCAGTACTTC	CASSEGLGRQYF
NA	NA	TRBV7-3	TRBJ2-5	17	TGTGCCAGCAGCCTCTTCATGGGGCCCGGCCCTCAAGAGACCCAGTACTTC	CASSLFMGPGPQETQYF
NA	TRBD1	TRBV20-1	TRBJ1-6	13	TGCAGTGCTTCAGACAGGGTAAATTCACCCCTCCACTTT	CSASDRVNSPLHF
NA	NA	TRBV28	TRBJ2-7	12	TGTGCCAGCAGTGTTCCTGCCCACGAGCAGTACTTC	CASSVPAHEQYF
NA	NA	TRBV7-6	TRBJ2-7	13	TGTGCTAGCAGCGTGGCGGGGACTCTCGAGCAGTACTTC	CASSVAGTLEQYF
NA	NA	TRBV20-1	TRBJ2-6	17	TGCAGTGCTAGATACGGGAAGGAATTTTCTGGGGCCAACGTCCTGACTTTC	CSARYGKEFSGANVLTF
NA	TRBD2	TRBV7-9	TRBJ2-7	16	TGTGCCAGCAGCTTACTAGCGGGAGGGCCGGAGTACGAGCAGTACTTC	CASSLLAGGPEYEQYF
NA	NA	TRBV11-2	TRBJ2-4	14	TGTGCCAGCAGCCCGGGAATAGCCAAAAACATTCAGTACTTC	CASSPGIAKNIQYF